Following are 30 T cell receptor beta chains from one sample sequenced in a study of T cell responses to AZD1222 COVID-19 vaccine. Profiled with immunoSEQ multiplex PCR; TCRdb holds only in-frame clones, not every one. The table includes some 120,000 clones, approximately 88% detected once. The sequencing here drew on peripheral blood, taken on day 0 of AZD1222 vaccination. The receptors come from an adult in good health.

The chain employs TRBV5-8 and TRBJ1-5, with 8 bases aligning to TRBD1. Germline assignment: CDR1 SGHTS and CDR2 YDEGEE. The CDR3 covers 15 residues. Germline trimming cut 4 bases from V and 2 bases from J; bases unmatched to any gene: 5. The DNA for the CDR3 is TGTGCCAGCAGCCGCAGGGGGCGCGGCAATCAGCCCCAGCATTTT. It translates to CASSRRGRGNQPQHF.

This CDR3 reads CASSQGPGGFNSPLHF. The CDR3 bases are TGTGCCAGCAGCCAAGGGCCAGGGGGATTCAATTCACCCCTCCACTTT. The V and J genes are TRBV3-1 (or the pseudogene TRBV3-2) and TRBJ1-6; 7 positions agree with TRBD1. CDR3 length: 16 amino acids. The germline V gene has CDR1 LGHDT and CDR2 YNNKEL (reference sequence). After removal of 1 base from V and 7 bases from J, the junction contained 7 bases not matched to a gene.

This chain links TRBV19 with TRBJ1-2, with D unresolved. Germline loops: CDR1 LNHDA, CDR2 SQIVND (reference sequence). V dropped 7 bases and J dropped 4 bases, with 16 bases sitting between them. The CDR3 length is 14 residues. CDR3 protein: CASTPPAGSYGYTF. The DNA for the CDR3 is TGTGCCAGTACCCCACCGGCGGGATCCTATGGCTACACCTTC. Combining the CDR3 with reference TRBV19 and TRBJ1-2 gives the whole variable domain DGGITQSPKYLFRKEGQNVTLSCEQNLNHDAMYWYRQDPGQGLRLIYYSQIVNDFQKGDIAEGYSVSREKKESFPLTVTSAQKNPTAFYLCASTPPAGSYGYTFGSGTRLTVV.

This chain joins TRBV19 and TRBJ2-7; 12 bases are a match to TRBD1. This CDR3 has 15 amino acids. V was pared by 6 bases and J by 7 bases, with 10 bases of the junction left unmatched. Germline V lookup: CDR1 LNHDA, CDR2 SQIVND (reference sequence). DNA of the CDR3: TGTGCCAGTAGGGACCCGGGACAGGGGGCGCGGGAGCAGTACTTC. The encoded protein is CASRDPGQGAREQYF.

CDR3: CASSLWVTDAKNIQYF. The CDR3 DNA sequence: TGTGCCAGCAGCTTATGGGTGACGGATGCCAAAAACATTCAGTACTTC. The V call is TRBV7-9, the J call TRBJ2-4; no firm D call. Trimming left V 2 bases short and J 1 base short, with 12 bases between. CDR3 length: 16 residues. Germline loops: CDR1 SEHNR, CDR2 FQNEAQ (reference sequence).

This clone was recorded once. The V gene is TRBV13, the J gene TRBJ1-2; a possible D gene is TRBD1 (5 bases). Germline V lookup: CDR1 PRHDT, CDR2 FYEKMQ (reference sequence). CDR3 length: 14 residues. V gave up 2 bases and J gave up 7 bases, with 14 bases separating them. CDR3 in amino acids: CASSLMVGEVGYTF. The CDR3 DNA sequence: TGTGCCAGCAGCTTAATGGTAGGGGAGGTTGGCTACACCTTC. The full variable domain, in which reference TRBV13 and TRBJ1-2 provide the parts outside the CDR3, is AAGVIQSPRHLIKEKRETATLKCYPIPRHDTVYWYQQGPGQDPQFLISFYEKMQSDKGSIPDRFSAQQFSDYHSELNMSSLELGDSALYFCASSLMVGEVGYTFGSGTRLTVV.

The chain couples TRBV19 to TRBJ1-2; D perhaps matches TRBD1 (6 bases). CDR1 and CDR2 from the germline V gene are LNHDA and SQIVND (reference sequence). Trimming stripped 10 bases from V and 3 bases from J, with 12 bases between. This CDR3 contains 12 residues. The DNA of the CDR3 is TGTGCCACCCTCAGGACAGACTATGGCTACACCTTC. It translates to CATLRTDYGYTF.

V is TRBV29-1 and J is TRBJ2-1; D tentatively reads TRBD1 or TRBD2 (5 bases each). Trimming shortened V by 5 bases and J by 5 bases, and 13 bases separated the two germline ends. Germline CDR1 and CDR2: SQVTM and ANQGSEA. This CDR3 region has 13 residues. The CDR3 nucleotides read TGCAGCGTTCGCAGGGACGGCGACAATGAGCAGTTCTTC. Protein: CSVRRDGDNEQFF.

The chain recombines TRBV6-6 with TRBJ1-1, with D possibly TRBD1 on 5 matching bases. Trimming left V 2 bases short and J 7 bases short, with 11 bases between. This CDR3 has 13 residues. Germline assignment: CDR1 MNHNY and CDR2 SVGAGI (reference sequence). This chain's CDR3 is CASSYLRASEAFF. The CDR3, as DNA: TGTGCCAGCAGTTACCTCAGGGCGAGTGAAGCTTTCTTT.

In the case of this clone: This could be a read error, since a much larger clone is one nucleotide away. Other DNA sequences in this sample translate to the same CDR3. The chain employs TRBV4-2 and TRBJ2-2, with 8 bases that match TRBD2. The germline V gene has CDR1 LGHNA and CDR2 YNFKEQ. V trimming: 11 bases; J trimming: 6 bases; junction bases outside the gene matches: 17. This CDR3 contains 16 residues. CDR3 residues: CARRQDRGGLSGELFF. As DNA, the CDR3 is TGTGCCCGCCGCCAAGACCGGGGGGGGTTGTCCGGGGAGCTGTTTTTT.

The rearrangement uses TRBV7-9 and TRBJ1-1, with D maybe TRBD1 (5 bases). Germline V gene sequence: CDR1 SEHNR, CDR2 FQNEAQ (reference sequence). V dropped 1 base and J dropped 4 bases, with 10 bases sitting between them. The CDR3 loop spans 14 amino acids. Written as DNA, the CDR3 is TGTGCCAGCAGCTTAGGGCAGGGAAGCACTGAAGCTTTCTTT. This codes for CASSLGQGSTEAFF.

This clone was seen a handful of times. The chain recombines TRBV5-6 with TRBJ2-2; D uncertain. Trimming pared 4 bases from V and 7 bases from J, leaving 14 bases between. Germline-derived CDR1 and CDR2 are SGHDT and YYEEEE. The CDR3 totals 14 residues. The CDR3 DNA reads TGTGCCAGCAGCCCCGGAATGGGCATCGGGGAGCTGTTTTTT. This codes for CASSPGMGIGELFF.

The chain recombines TRBV6-5 with TRBJ2-7; perhaps D is TRBD1 or TRBD2 (6 bases each). Looked up from germline, CDR1 is MNHEY and CDR2 is SVGAGI. Trimming removed 7 bases at V and 7 bases at J, with 20 bases between. The length of the CDR3 is 14 residues. The CDR3 nucleotides are TGTGCCAGCACCAAGACTCACGGAGGGGGTGAGCAGTACTTC. It codes for CASTKTHGGGEQYF.

This clone has just one count. The chain couples TRBV6-5 to TRBJ1-3; TRBD1 is a possible D gene (5 bases). Germline values: CDR1 MNHEY, CDR2 SVGAGI. Trimming took 2 bases from V and 7 from J, leaving 9 bases between them. The CDR3 loop spans 13 amino acids. In DNA, the CDR3 is TGTGCCAGCAGTTACCAGGGAGGCAACACCATATATTTT. It encodes CASSYQGGNTIYF.

The chain couples TRBV27 to TRBJ2-1; either TRBD1 or TRBD2 may fit D (5 bases each). The CDR3 consists of 15 residues. Germline V gene lookup returns CDR1 MNHEY and CDR2 SMNVEV (reference sequence). V shed 1 base and J shed 4 bases, with 11 bases lying between them. The CDR3 protein is CASSLLGTQYNEQFF. CDR3 nucleotides: TGTGCCAGCAGTTTATTGGGGACCCAATACAATGAGCAGTTCTTC.

Only a few counts were recorded for this clone. J is TRBJ1-3 and V is TRBV3-1 (or the pseudogene TRBV3-2); possible D gene TRBD1, 5 bases. The CDR3 consists of 14 residues. V lost 7 bases and J 2 bases, leaving 12 bases between the germline ends. Germline V gene lookup returns CDR1 LGHDT and CDR2 YNNKEL (reference sequence). CDR3: CASTPSGTGNTIYF. In DNA, the CDR3 is TGTGCCAGCACGCCATCAGGGACTGGAAACACCATATATTTT.

The chain couples TRBV2 to TRBJ1-6; the match to TRBD1 covers 7 bases. The CDR3 totals 14 residues. Trimming took 8 bases from V and 7 from J; bases not matched to a gene: 8. CDR1 is SNHLY and CDR2 is FYNNEI in the germline V gene. The CDR3 is CASQTGVLNSPLHF. The CDR3, as DNA: TGTGCCAGCCAAACAGGGGTGTTAAATTCACCCCTCCACTTT.

The chain has TRBV5-4 and TRBJ1-2; TRBD1 is a possible D gene (5 bases). The CDR3 has 15 amino acids. The ends were cut back, 3 bases at V and 4 bases at J, with 16 bases in the middle. Germline V gives CDR1 SGHNT, CDR2 YYREEE (reference sequence). The CDR3 nucleotides are TGTGCCAGCAGCTGGGCCGGCACAGGATCCTATGGCTACACCTTC. Translating it yields CASSWAGTGSYGYTF.

The chain couples TRBV30 to TRBJ2-7, with a weak D call TRBD2 (5 bases). V gave up 5 bases and J gave up 2 bases, with 10 bases separating them. The CDR3 sequence is 12 residues long. CDR1 is GTSNPN and CDR2 is SVGIG in the germline V gene (reference sequence). CDR3 DNA sequence: TGTGCCTGGCGGGGTACAGCCTACGAGCAGTACTTC. Its translation is CAWRGTAYEQYF.

This chain uses TRBV7-8 with TRBJ1-5, with D tentatively TRBD1 (6 bases). CDR1 is SGHVS, CDR2 FQNEAQ, per germline. Trimming left V 2 bases short and J 1 base short, with 9 bases between. The CDR3 has 15 residues. CDR3 sequence: CASSLTQGSNQPQHF. CDR3 DNA sequence: TGTGCCAGCAGCTTAACTCAGGGGAGCAATCAGCCCCAGCATTTT.

Only one count was recorded for this clone. This chain connects TRBV18 to TRBJ2-2; TRBD2 aligns across 12 bases. V lost 4 bases, J lost 2 bases, and 5 bases stayed unmatched. The germline CDR1 and CDR2 sequences are KGHSH and LQKENI. The CDR3 sequence is 17 residues long. CDR3 loop: CASSRTGLAGNTGELFF. The CDR3, as DNA: TGTGCCAGCTCACGCACCGGACTAGCGGGAAACACCGGGGAGCTGTTTTTT.

The chain links TRBV18 to TRBJ1-1; TRBD1 aligns across 11 bases. Unmatched junction bases numbered 6, after V lost 3 bases and J lost 12 bases. Germline V gene lookup returns CDR1 KGHSH and CDR2 LQKENI. This CDR3 is 13 amino acids long. CDR3 nucleotides: TGTGCCAGCTCACCCGGACAGGGGGCCTTCCCTTTCTTT. Its translation: CASSPGQGAFPFF.

V and J are TRBV3-1 (or the pseudogene TRBV3-2) and TRBJ1-1, with D unclear. CDR3 length equals 15 residues. Germline V gene data show CDR1 as LGHDT and CDR2 as YNNKEL (reference sequence). V was shortened by 1 base and J by 1 base, with 10 bases between the two germline ends. The CDR3 here is CASSQAASGNTEAFF. CDR3 nucleotide sequence: TGTGCCAGCAGCCAAGCGGCCTCAGGGAACACTGAAGCTTTCTTT.

The chain uses TRBV4-2 and TRBJ2-3, with a tentative D call TRBD2 (5 bases). The CDR3 is 21 amino acids. The germline CDR1 and CDR2 sequences are LGHNA and YNFKEQ. V lost 0 bases and J 2 bases, leaving 27 bases between the germline ends. CDR3 protein: CASSQDSLGLAPLMNTDTQYF. CDR3 nucleotides: TGTGCCAGCAGCCAAGATTCCTTGGGCCTAGCTCCCCTTATGAACACAGATACGCAGTATTTT.

The chain employs TRBV19 and TRBJ2-5; D tentatively reads TRBD1 or TRBD2 (5 bases each). CDR3 size: 13 residues. The V gene lost 9 bases and the J gene lost 4 bases, with 15 bases spanning the gap. Germline V gene lookup returns CDR1 LNHDA and CDR2 SQIVND (reference sequence). The CDR3 spells CASEPSRGETQYF. The DNA of the CDR3 is TGTGCCAGCGAACCCTCGAGGGGAGAGACCCAGTACTTC.

The rearrangement joins TRBV27 to TRBJ1-5; 8 bases are a match to TRBD1. V trimming: 0 bases; J trimming: 7 bases; junction bases outside the gene matches: 8. Per the germline V gene, CDR1 is MNHEY and CDR2 is SMNVEV (reference sequence). The CDR3 totals 16 residues. The CDR3 sequence is CASSLSSRGQGQPQHF. The CDR3, as DNA: TGTGCCAGCAGTTTATCGTCCAGGGGGCAGGGGCAGCCCCAGCATTTT.

This sequence joins TRBV6-6 and TRBJ2-2; D might be TRBD2 (6 bases). The CDR3 consists of 14 residues. Germline values: CDR1 MNHNY, CDR2 SVGAGI (reference sequence). With 4 bases removed from V and 3 bases from J, the gap between germline ends came to 9 bases. Here the CDR3 reads CASSSRDYTGELFF. Written as DNA, the CDR3 is TGTGCCAGCAGTTCACGGGACTACACCGGGGAGCTGTTTTTT.

The chain couples TRBV6-5 to TRBJ1-1; a weak D match, TRBD1 (5 bases). Germline-derived CDR1 and CDR2 are MNHEY and SVGAGI. The CDR3 has 15 residues. Trimming removed 4 bases at V and 3 bases at J, with 15 bases between. The CDR3: CASSSLGEGDTEAFF. CDR3 DNA sequence: TGTGCCAGCAGTTCCCTGGGGGAAGGGGACACTGAAGCTTTCTTT.

This clone was seen only once. CDR3 residues: CASSLGLAASEQYF. The CDR3 DNA reads TGTGCCAGCAGCTTGGGACTAGCGGCCTCCGAGCAGTACTTC. This sequence joins TRBV5-4 and TRBJ2-7; 9 positions match TRBD2. J was trimmed by 6 bases and V by 0 bases; bases with no gene match: 4. This CDR3 comprises 14 residues. The V gene's germline CDR1 is SGHNT and CDR2 YYREEE (reference sequence).

The gene calls are TRBV5-5 and TRBJ1-4; D is uncertain. The CDR3 extends over 15 amino acids. Germline V gene lookup returns CDR1 SGHKS and CDR2 YYEKEE (reference sequence). Trimming stripped 0 bases from V and 3 bases from J, with 9 bases between. This CDR3 is CASSLEAEPNEKLFF. The CDR3 DNA is TGTGCCAGCAGCTTGGAGGCAGAACCTAATGAAAAACTGTTTTTT.